The 31 T cell receptor beta chains reported below all come from one sample, sequenced in a study of CXCR3-negative and CXCR3-positive naive CD8 T cells. Their recognized antigens are unknown. UMI-labeled TRB cDNA libraries were prepared by 5' RACE. TCRdb reprocessed the 5' RACE reads, keeping one entry per CDR3 protein, no DNA. Its table records around 140,000 distinct CDR3 sequences. Findings and caveats of the study: A higher hydrophobicity marked the TRB CDR3s of CXCR3-positive naive cells versus CXCR3-negative naive cells.

The sample consisted of naive CXCR3+ CD8+ T cells from blood. The subset: CD45RO-CCR7+CD27+CD95- naive CD8+ T cells expressing CXCR3 (TNR3+). These receptors came from a human donor in good health. Some clones in this sample may be carry-over from other donors' samples.

The CDR3 reads CSARKNYGQWDEQFF. The chain joins TRBV20-1 to TRBJ2-1; no DNA is available, so the TRBD1 call from TCRdb remains unchecked. Per the germline V gene, CDR1 is DFQATT and CDR2 is SNEGSKA (reference sequence). The CDR3 sequence is 15 residues long.

V gene TRBV12-3 or TRBV12-4 combines with J gene TRBJ1-6; TCRdb's assignment of TRBD1 cannot be checked, as there is no DNA. The CDR3 totals 14 residues. This CDR3 reads CASNQQGWNSPLHF.

The chain couples TRBV7-6 to TRBJ2-7; TCRdb's assignment of TRBD1 cannot be checked, as there is no DNA. Looked up from germline, CDR1 is SGHVS and CDR2 is FNYEAQ. There are 16 residues in the CDR3. The CDR3 region is CASSLAAGQISYEQYF.

J is TRBJ2-1 and V is TRBV6-5. Per germline, CDR1 MNHEY and CDR2 SVGAGI. This CDR3 has 15 residues. The CDR3 loop reads CASRPTGGSYNEQFF.

CDR3 protein: CASSLFGTSVNTEAFF. V is TRBV3-1 and J is TRBJ1-1; TCRdb reports TRBD1, a call that lacks DNA to check it against. Germline CDR1 is LGHDT and CDR2 is YNNKEL (reference sequence). The CDR3 runs to 16 residues.

V gene TRBV7-8 combines with J gene TRBJ2-1; TCRdb lists TRBD1, though no DNA is available to test this call. CDR1 SGHVS and CDR2 FQNEAQ come from the germline V gene. There are 15 residues in the CDR3. The CDR3 loop reads CASSLGGGTVNEQFF. Full variable domain (outside the CDR3, taken from reference TRBV7-8 and TRBJ2-1): GAGVSQSPRYKVAKRGQDVALRCDPISGHVSLFWYQQALGQGPEFLTYFQNEAQLDKSGLPSDRFFAERPEGSVSTLKIQRTQQEDSAVYLCASSLGGGTVNEQFFGPGTRLTVL.

The rearrangement uses TRBV20-1 and TRBJ1-2. CDR1 is DFQATT and CDR2 is SNEGSKA in the germline V gene (reference sequence). The CDR3 is 12 residues long. CDR3 residues: CSARDLPEGYTF.

The chain couples TRBV6-2 or TRBV6-3 to TRBJ2-5; there is no DNA to check the TCRdb D call of TRBD1. CDR1 and CDR2 from the germline V gene are MNHEY and SVGEGT. The length of the CDR3 is 13 residues. This CDR3 reads CASSLSGWGTQYF.

This sequence joins TRBV4-1 and TRBJ2-2; TCRdb gives TRBD1 as the D gene, but with no DNA this cannot be confirmed. Germline CDR1 and CDR2: MGHRA and YSYEKL. The CDR3 spans 14 residues. CDR3 region: CASTPTRGTGELFF.

The chain employs TRBV3-1 and TRBJ2-7. CDR3 length: 14 residues. The germline CDR1 and CDR2 sequences are LGHDT and YNNKEL (reference sequence). The CDR3 protein is CASSKERGPYEQYF.

The V and J genes are TRBV5-1 and TRBJ2-1; lacking DNA, the TRBD2 call made by TCRdb goes unchecked. Germline CDR1 SGHRS, CDR2 YFSETQ. The CDR3 is 16 amino acids. Here the CDR3 reads CASSLVLAGARNEQFF.

The chain carries TRBV28 and TRBJ2-3; there is no DNA to check the TCRdb D call of TRBD1. This CDR3 region has 13 residues. Germline V CDR1 and CDR2: MDHEN, SYDVKM. CDR3: CASRGTGTDTQYF.

J is TRBJ2-7 and V is TRBV7-8; no DNA is available, so the TRBD1 call from TCRdb remains unchecked. Germline lookup yields CDR1 SGHVS and CDR2 FQNEAQ. The CDR3 is made up of 15 amino acids. The CDR3 here is CASSLQGAGWDEQYF.

This rearrangement joins TRBV2 to TRBJ2-1; TCRdb indicates TRBD1, and absent DNA this call remains unverified. Germline CDR1 reads SNHLY; CDR2 reads FYNNEI. This CDR3 is 13 amino acids long. CDR3: CASSAGGMSEQFF.

This rearrangement joins TRBV27 to TRBJ2-2; TCRdb designates TRBD2, a call that cannot be tested without DNA. Germline lookup yields CDR1 MNHEY and CDR2 SMNVEV (reference sequence). The CDR3 is 17 amino acids. The CDR3 spells CASRALAGGLHTGELFF.

The rearrangement joins TRBV9 to TRBJ1-1. This CDR3 region has 17 residues. CDR1 is SGDLS and CDR2 is YYNGEE in the germline V gene. The CDR3 reads CASSHTSFGLPNTEAFF.

V usage is TRBV12-3 or TRBV12-4 and J usage is TRBJ2-7; absent DNA, TCRdb's TRBD1 call cannot be checked. The CDR3 contains 14 residues. The CDR3 spells CASSDQGIPYEQYF.

The chain combines TRBV19 with TRBJ2-1. This CDR3 contains 12 residues. Germline assignment: CDR1 LNHDA and CDR2 SQIVND (reference sequence). This CDR3 reads CASSRDYNEQFF.

The J gene is TRBJ2-1, the V gene TRBV12-3 or TRBV12-4. The CDR3 runs to 13 residues. The chain's CDR3 is CASLMGLYNEQFF.

The V gene is TRBV20-1, the J gene TRBJ2-1. The CDR3 has 15 residues. Germline CDR1 reads DFQATT; CDR2 reads SNEGSKA (reference sequence). The CDR3 reads CSAREVDSSYNEQFF.

The chain is built from TRBV20-1 and TRBJ2-7; checking the TCRdb D call of TRBD2 is not possible without DNA. The CDR3 sequence is 15 residues long. The germline gives CDR1 DFQATT, CDR2 SNEGSKA (reference sequence). The CDR3: CSAHGASGSTYEQYF.

The chain has TRBV5-5 and TRBJ2-2. This CDR3 is 15 amino acids long. The germline gives CDR1 SGHKS, CDR2 YYEKEE (reference sequence). CDR3: CASSLELPLPGELFF. Combining the CDR3 with reference TRBV5-5 and TRBJ2-2 gives the whole variable domain DAGVTQSPTHLIKTRGQQVTLRCSPISGHKSVSWYQQVLGQGPQFIFQYYEKEERGRGNFPDRFSARQFPNYSSELNVNALLLGDSALYLCASSLELPLPGELFFGEGSRLTVL.

This chain connects TRBV4-1 to TRBJ2-7; TCRdb proposes TRBD1, but this gene call is untestable without DNA. This CDR3 has 15 residues. Germline V gene sequence: CDR1 MGHRA, CDR2 YSYEKL. The CDR3 loop is CASSQVVGGSYEQYF.

This rearrangement joins TRBV15 to TRBJ2-7; TCRdb picks TRBD2, but there is no DNA to check that call. The CDR3 has 16 amino acids. Germline CDR1 and CDR2: LNHNV and YYDKDF (reference sequence). The CDR3 protein is CATSRDWTSGIYEQYF.

The genes are TRBV3-1 and TRBJ2-1; the D gene TCRdb calls, TRBD2, cannot be checked with no DNA. The CDR3 is made up of 14 amino acids. Germline V gives CDR1 LGHDT, CDR2 YNNKEL (reference sequence). This CDR3 is CASSTPLTSDEQFF.

V is TRBV6-5 and J is TRBJ2-2. The CDR3 has 16 residues. CDR1 is MNHEY, CDR2 SVGAGI, per germline. The CDR3 sequence: CASSYSGWENTGELFF.

The chain couples TRBV10-3 to TRBJ1-2. The CDR3 length is 14 residues. Per the germline V gene, CDR1 is ENHRY and CDR2 is SYGVKD. The CDR3 loop reads CAIMTSGTNYGYTF.

The J gene is TRBJ2-3, the V gene TRBV12-3 or TRBV12-4; TCRdb's D gene call, TRBD2, goes unchecked for lack of DNA. The CDR3 is 17 amino acids. The CDR3 sequence: CASSFWWEGQGGDTQYF.

The chain employs TRBV25-1 and TRBJ2-2. Germline-derived CDR1 and CDR2 are MGHDK and SYGVNS. This CDR3 contains 17 residues. The chain's CDR3 is CASSEYWNPELNGELFF.

The chain recombines TRBV14 with TRBJ2-3; TCRdb selects TRBD2, and the lack of DNA leaves this call unchecked. The CDR3 totals 17 residues. Germline V gene data show CDR1 as SGHDN and CDR2 as FVKESK. The CDR3 protein is CASSRAALAGGSHTQYF.

The chain is built from TRBV7-9 and TRBJ2-1; TCRdb's D gene call, TRBD2, goes unchecked for lack of DNA. CDR1 and CDR2 (germline): SEHNR, FQNEAQ (reference sequence). There are 17 residues in the CDR3. The chain's CDR3 is CASSPRRGVLGYNEQFF.